These T cell receptor beta chains were read from a single sample in a study of beta chain features in type 1 diabetes. Sequencing was performed with immunoSEQ multiplex PCR; in TCRdb, only in-frame clones are kept and a portion is missing. The sample carries over 700,000 clones, 17% recorded once. The sample comprised naive CD4+ T cells from blood. These TCRs come from a woman aged 18-29 years in good health. Each CDR3 is given with its conserved first and last residue. Each record gives: D gene, clone size, J gene, V gene, CDR3 DNA, CDR3 protein. D genes are given only for firm matches. Not all rows give a size; the values are once, few, many and, for expanded clones, a class.

d_gene: -; abundance: -; j_gene: TRBJ1-4; v_gene: TRBV7-8; CDR3nt: TGTGCCAGCAGCTTTGGGCCGGGTGCAACTAATGAAAAACTGTTTTTT; CDR3aa: CASSFGPGATNEKLFF
d_gene: -; abundance: -; j_gene: TRBJ2-2; v_gene: TRBV9; CDR3nt: TGTGCCAGCTCCCCCGTAGGGCAGGGGCGGACCGGGGAGCTGTTTTTT; CDR3aa: CASSPVGQGRTGELFF
d_gene: -; abundance: few; j_gene: TRBJ2-5; v_gene: TRBV28; CDR3nt: TGTGCCAGCAGTTTAACCTGGCGGGGAACCCAGTACTTC; CDR3aa: CASSLTWRGTQYF
d_gene: -; abundance: -; j_gene: TRBJ2-7; v_gene: TRBV23-1; CDR3nt: TGCGCCAGCAGTCAATGGGGCAGGGCTGCCACTCCACCCTACGAGCAGTACTTC; CDR3aa: CASSQWGRAATPPYEQYF
d_gene: -; abundance: few; j_gene: TRBJ1-5; v_gene: TRBV2; CDR3nt: TGTGCCAGCAGTGAGGGGAATCAGCCCCAGCATTTT; CDR3aa: CASSEGNQPQHF
d_gene: -; abundance: few; j_gene: TRBJ1-5; v_gene: TRBV7-2; CDR3nt: TGTGCCAGCAGCTCGGGTGAACAGGGTCAAAATCCGCCCCAGCATTTT; CDR3aa: CASSSGEQGQNPPQHF
d_gene: -; abundance: -; j_gene: TRBJ1-5; v_gene: TRBV19; CDR3nt: TGTGCCAGTAGTAGACAGGTGTATAGCAATCAGCCCCAGCATTTT; CDR3aa: CASSRQVYSNQPQHF
d_gene: -; abundance: few; j_gene: TRBJ2-3; v_gene: TRBV6-5; CDR3nt: TGTGCCAGCCGGACAGCCCCAGATACGCAGTATTTT; CDR3aa: CASRTAPDTQYF
d_gene: -; abundance: -; j_gene: TRBJ1-2; v_gene: TRBV18; CDR3nt: TGTGCCAGCTCACCCCCCGGGACCAACTATGGCTACACCTTC; CDR3aa: CASSPPGTNYGYTF
d_gene: TRBD2; abundance: few; j_gene: TRBJ2-1; v_gene: TRBV5-1; CDR3nt: TGCGCCAGCAGTTATAGCGGGAGTGGCAATGAGCAGTTCTTC; CDR3aa: CASSYSGSGNEQFF
d_gene: TRBD2; abundance: -; j_gene: TRBJ2-3; v_gene: TRBV12-5; CDR3nt: TGTGCTAGTGGTCCACCGAGCGGGAGAGCGCAGTATTTT; CDR3aa: CASGPPSGRAQYF
d_gene: TRBD2; abundance: few; j_gene: TRBJ2-7; v_gene: TRBV2; CDR3nt: TGTGCCAGCAGTGGCTCGAAGCGGGAGGACTACGAGCAGTACTTC; CDR3aa: CASSGSKREDYEQYF
d_gene: TRBD1; abundance: -; j_gene: TRBJ2-7; v_gene: TRBV7-6; CDR3nt: TGTGCCAGCAGCGCGACAGGGGCTTTTATTTACGAGCAGTACTTC; CDR3aa: CASSATGAFIYEQYF
d_gene: -; abundance: -; j_gene: TRBJ2-7; v_gene: TRBV11-2; CDR3nt: TGTGCCAGCAGCTTAGATTTCCGGTCCTACGAGCAGTACTTC; CDR3aa: CASSLDFRSYEQYF
d_gene: TRBD1; abundance: few; j_gene: TRBJ2-1; v_gene: TRBV19; CDR3nt: TGTGCCAGTACTTCACAGGGGGCTTACAATGAGCAGTTCTTC; CDR3aa: CASTSQGAYNEQFF
d_gene: -; abundance: few; j_gene: TRBJ1-1; v_gene: TRBV19; CDR3nt: TGTGCCAGTACCCAACGGGTAGGGAAGCGGAACACTGAAGCTTTCTTT; CDR3aa: CASTQRVGKRNTEAFF
d_gene: -; abundance: -; j_gene: TRBJ2-5; v_gene: TRBV7-9; CDR3nt: TGTGCCAGCAGCTTCGGGGAAGAGACCCAGTACTTC; CDR3aa: CASSFGEETQYF
d_gene: -; abundance: few; j_gene: TRBJ2-3; v_gene: TRBV19; CDR3nt: TGTGCCAGTAGTATACCGGGAAGCACAGATACGCAGTATTTT; CDR3aa: CASSIPGSTDTQYF
d_gene: TRBD1; abundance: -; j_gene: TRBJ1-3; v_gene: TRBV5-4; CDR3nt: TGCGCCAGCAGCCAACTTGGACAGGCTGGAAACACCATATATTTT; CDR3aa: CASSQLGQAGNTIYF
d_gene: -; abundance: -; j_gene: TRBJ2-7; v_gene: TRBV18; CDR3nt: TGTGCCAGCTCACCAGGTTTTTCCTACGAGCAGTACTTC; CDR3aa: CASSPGFSYEQYF
d_gene: TRBD1; abundance: -; j_gene: TRBJ1-2; v_gene: TRBV28; CDR3nt: TGTGCCACGGGCTCGGACAGGGGGCAAGGCTACACCTTC; CDR3aa: CATGSDRGQGYTF